Each of the 26 T cell receptor beta chains below was sequenced from the same sample in a study of Ad26.COV2.S vaccination and SARS-CoV-2 variants. Clones were sequenced by immunoSEQ multiplex PCR, and TCRdb holds only the in-frame ones, with some missing. Found here are 300,000 to 400,000 clones, about 88% of them singletons; the top ten hold roughly 10%. Described treatment: approximately 18 received Ad26.COV2.S at low or high dose, single or two shots; roughly five received placebo; per-sample allocation not given. Day 63 after the first injection of vaccine or placebo was the sampling time. Here the sequenced sample was peripheral blood, taken in a trial of Ad26.COV2.S vaccine versus placebo. These receptors all stem from a person between 18 and 65 years old who received the Ad26.COV2.S COVID-19 vaccine or a placebo.

This chain uses TRBV11-2 with TRBJ2-7; 7 bases map to TRBD2. The V and J ends lost 3 bases and 2 bases, in that order; junction bases with no gene match: 10. The germline gives CDR1 SGHAT, CDR2 FQNNGV. This CDR3 spans 16 amino acids. The CDR3 sequence: CASSFGTTRGTYEQYF. The CDR3 DNA follows: TGTGCCAGCAGCTTCGGGACTACCCGAGGCACCTACGAGCAGTACTTC.

The chain recombines TRBV10-3 with TRBJ2-3; TRBD1 aligns across 8 bases. The CDR3 is 13 residues long. Looked up from germline, CDR1 is ENHRY and CDR2 is SYGVKD. Trimming removed 11 bases from V and 2 bases from J; junction bases left unmatched: 6. The CDR3 bases are TGTGCCGTGGGGACAGGCTACACAGATACGCAGTATTTT. Its protein is CAVGTGYTDTQYF.

The chain joins TRBV15 to TRBJ2-3, with 7 bases matching TRBD2. V trimming: 5 bases; J trimming: 0 bases; junction bases outside the gene matches: 17. This CDR3 contains 19 residues. Germline-derived CDR1 and CDR2 are LNHNV and YYDKDF (reference sequence). The CDR3, as DNA: TGTGCCACCAGCGGGACGTACGGGTTACTAGCGTACAGCACAGATACGCAGTATTTT. It yields the protein CATSGTYGLLAYSTDTQYF.

The chain uses TRBV19 and TRBJ2-7; the D is unclear. V lost 3 bases to trimming and J lost 3 bases, with 12 bases between them. From germline, CDR1 is LNHDA and CDR2 SQIVND (reference sequence). The CDR3 covers 14 residues. The CDR3 protein is CASSISGEHYEQYF. CDR3 nucleotides: TGTGCCAGTAGTATCTCAGGAGAACACTACGAGCAGTACTTC.

V gene TRBV11-2 combines with J gene TRBJ2-5, with no clear D. CDR1 and CDR2 (germline): SGHAT, FQNNGV. This CDR3 is built from 12 residues. V gave up 7 bases and J gave up 7 bases, with 13 bases separating them. CDR3 loop: CASTPGLGTQYF. DNA of the CDR3: TGTGCCAGCACTCCCGGATTGGGGACCCAGTACTTC.

This sequence joins TRBV10-2 and TRBJ1-5, with 7 bases that match TRBD1. The CDR3 has 13 residues. Per germline, CDR1 WSHSY and CDR2 SAAADI. Trimming took 6 bases from V and 4 from J; bases not matched to a gene: 3. CDR3 amino acids: CASRDRANQPQHF. As DNA, the CDR3 is TGCGCCAGCAGAGACAGGGCTAATCAGCCCCAGCATTTT.

A note on this clone: The sample has other DNA sequences that encode this CDR3 too. The gene calls are TRBV5-1 and TRBJ2-1; 11 nucleotides line up with TRBD2. The CDR3 extends over 15 amino acids. Germline V gene sequence: CDR1 SGHRS, CDR2 YFSETQ. Trimming at V came to 1 base and at J to 6 bases, leaving 3 bases not matched to a gene. The CDR3 nucleotides are TGCGCCAGCAGCTTGACTAGCGGGAGTGGCAATGAGCAGTTCTTC. Translated, it gives CASSLTSGSGNEQFF.

This sequence joins TRBV7-9 and TRBJ1-2; D may be TRBD1 (6 bases). The germline V and J ends were trimmed by 0 bases and 4 bases, with 12 bases remaining between them. Germline CDR1 and CDR2: SEHNR and FQNEAQ (reference sequence). The CDR3 is 15 residues long. The DNA for the CDR3 is TGTGCCAGCAGCTTAGCAGGGGGGGAAATCTATGGCTACACCTTC. It specifies CASSLAGGEIYGYTF.

This chain uses TRBV4-2 with TRBJ2-7, with D uncertain. From germline, CDR1 is LGHNA and CDR2 YNFKEQ. This CDR3 comprises 18 residues. Trimming pared 2 bases from V and 4 bases from J, leaving 24 bases between. The CDR3 here is CASSQQWKATRQTYEQYF. The CDR3 bases are TGTGCCAGCAGCCAACAATGGAAGGCCACCCGACAAACTTACGAGCAGTACTTC.

The rearrangement links TRBV9 to TRBJ1-2; perhaps TRBD1 as D (6 bases). The CDR3 totals 14 residues. The germline V and J ends were trimmed by 3 bases and 4 bases, with 13 bases remaining between them. Germline CDR1 and CDR2: SGDLS and YYNGEE. The DNA of the CDR3 is TGTGCCAGCAGCGCCGGACAGATCCTCTATGGCTACACCTTC. Protein: CASSAGQILYGYTF.

The chain has TRBV18 and TRBJ2-1; D not certain. V gave up 3 bases and J gave up 1 base, with 7 bases separating them. In germline, CDR1 is KGHSH, CDR2 LQKENI. The CDR3 is 14 amino acids. The chain's CDR3 is CASSPFESYNEQFF. In nucleotides, the CDR3 is TGTGCCAGCTCACCTTTCGAATCCTACAATGAGCAGTTCTTC.

CDR3 coding DNA: TGTGCCAGCAGTTACGAGGTGGGAAGCTCCTACAATGAGCAGTTCTTC. Protein product: CASSYEVGSSYNEQFF. This chain uses TRBV6-2 or TRBV6-3 with TRBJ2-1; the D is unclear. The V gene's germline CDR1 is MNHEY and CDR2 SVGEGT. CDR3 length: 16 residues. The ends were cut back, 2 bases at V and 0 bases at J, with 11 bases in the middle.

The chain joins TRBV4-3 to TRBJ1-1; 8 positions agree with TRBD1. Germline CDR1 reads LGHNA; CDR2 reads YSLEER. The trim removed 5 bases at V and 5 bases at J, leaving 7 bases unmatched. CDR3 length: 14 amino acids. CDR3 loop: CASSSQGAGTEAFF. The DNA for the CDR3 is TGCGCCAGCAGCTCTCAGGGGGCTGGAACTGAAGCTTTCTTT.

J is TRBJ1-5 and V is TRBV4-1; a weak D match, TRBD1 (6 bases). Germline CDR1 MGHRA, CDR2 YSYEKL. The CDR3 consists of 16 residues. Trimming left V 3 bases short and J 3 bases short, with 15 bases between. The CDR3 region is CASSHPQGMINQPQHF. Here the CDR3 DNA reads TGCGCCAGCAGCCATCCGCAGGGGATGATCAATCAGCCCCAGCATTTT.

The V and J genes are TRBV25-1 and TRBJ2-3; D may match TRBD1 or TRBD2 (5 bases each). Germline V CDR1 and CDR2: MGHDK, SYGVNS. Trimming took 6 bases from V and 0 from J, leaving 10 bases between them. This CDR3 is 14 amino acids long. The CDR3 here is CASRRGVSTDTQYF. Written as DNA, the CDR3 is TGTGCCAGCAGACGAGGGGTCAGCACAGATACGCAGTATTTT. Supplemented by reference TRBV25-1 and TRBJ2-3, the full variable domain reads EADIYQTPRYLVIGTGKKITLECSQTMGHDKMYWYQQDPGMELHLIHYSYGVNSTEKGDLSSESTVSRIRTEHFPLTLESARPSHTSQYLCASRRGVSTDTQYFGPGTRLTVL.

The V gene is TRBV19, the J gene TRBJ2-5; perhaps TRBD2 as D (7 bases). The CDR3 is made up of 17 amino acids. The germline gives CDR1 LNHDA, CDR2 SQIVND (reference sequence). V lost 5 bases to trimming and J lost 2 bases, with 21 bases between them. The CDR3 nucleotides read TGTGCCAGTAGTCCCCGCCGGGGGGCGTCGGGGCAAGAGACCCAGTACTTC. Encoded protein: CASSPRRGASGQETQYF.

The rearrangement joins TRBV19 to TRBJ1-1; a weak D match, TRBD1 (6 bases). The CDR3 spans 15 residues. Germline-derived CDR1 and CDR2 are LNHDA and SQIVND (reference sequence). V gave up 0 bases and J gave up 5 bases, with 13 bases separating them. The CDR3 region is CASSIDGGGGTEAFF. CDR3 nucleotide sequence: TGTGCCAGTAGTATAGATGGTGGAGGGGGAACTGAAGCTTTCTTT.

This chain links TRBV7-2 with TRBJ1-2; no clear D. Germline CDR1 SGHTA, CDR2 FQGNSA. The CDR3 contains 13 residues. Trimming pared 1 base from V and 3 bases from J, leaving 6 bases between. CDR3: CASSLGPDYGYTF. The CDR3 DNA reads TGTGCCAGCAGCTTAGGCCCGGACTATGGCTACACCTTC.

This clone was counted once. This chain joins TRBV11-2 and TRBJ2-7; perhaps TRBD2 as D (5 bases). The CDR3 is made up of 13 amino acids. CDR1 and CDR2 from the germline V gene are SGHAT and FQNNGV. Trimming left V 3 bases short and J 5 bases short, with 11 bases between. The chain's CDR3 is CASSLEDGNEQYF. The CDR3 DNA reads as TGTGCCAGCAGCTTGGAGGACGGGAACGAGCAGTACTTC.

The rearrangement links TRBV5-1 to TRBJ2-1; TRBD2 might be the D (5 bases). CDR3 size: 13 residues. Per the germline V gene, CDR1 is SGHRS and CDR2 is YFSETQ. The V gene lost 1 base and the J gene lost 8 bases, with 10 bases spanning the gap. This CDR3 is CASSLRSADEQFF. In nucleotides, the CDR3 is TGCGCCAGCAGCTTGCGTAGCGCGGATGAGCAGTTCTTC.

The genes are TRBV3-1 (or the pseudogene TRBV3-2) and TRBJ2-3, with 8 bases aligning to TRBD2. V gave up 1 base and J gave up 4 bases; unmatched junction bases: 4. This CDR3 has 15 amino acids. Germline lookup yields CDR1 LGHDT and CDR2 YNNKEL (reference sequence). CDR3 residues: CASSQVRGGADTQYF. CDR3 bases: TGTGCCAGCAGCCAAGTCCGGGGGGGGGCAGATACGCAGTATTTT.

This clone was counted a few times. This sequence joins TRBV27 and TRBJ1-6; 9 nucleotides agree with TRBD1. Germline lookup yields CDR1 MNHEY and CDR2 SMNVEV (reference sequence). CDR3 size: 16 residues. V lost 5 bases, J lost 5 bases, and 7 bases stayed unmatched. CDR3 in amino acids: CASSHGTGSNNSPLHF. CDR3 DNA: TGTGCCAGCAGTCACGGGACAGGGTCTAATAATTCACCCCTCCACTTT.

The chain links TRBV27 to TRBJ1-5, with D possibly TRBD1 on 6 matching bases. The CDR3 loop spans 14 amino acids. Germline values: CDR1 MNHEY, CDR2 SMNVEV (reference sequence). V shed 2 bases and J shed 4 bases, with 9 bases lying between them. CDR3 in amino acids: CASSLIGQNQPQHF. The CDR3 DNA reads as TGTGCCAGCAGTTTAATAGGACAGAATCAGCCCCAGCATTTT.

The chain joins TRBV9 to TRBJ1-5; TRBD1 matches 7 bases. Trimming at V came to 4 bases and at J to 6 bases, leaving 10 bases not matched to a gene. This CDR3 is 15 amino acids long. Germline CDR1 SGDLS, CDR2 YYNGEE. CDR3: CASSSRQGAGQPQHF. The CDR3 DNA sequence: TGTGCCAGCAGCTCTAGACAGGGCGCGGGTCAGCCCCAGCATTTT.

This chain links TRBV25-1 with TRBJ2-7; 7 bases map to TRBD1. Germline V gives CDR1 MGHDK, CDR2 SYGVNS. CDR3 length: 13 amino acids. The ends lost 5 bases at V and 0 bases at J; junction bases unmatched: 1. CDR3: CASSRDSSYEQYF. As DNA, the CDR3 is TGTGCCAGCAGTCGGGACAGCTCCTACGAGCAGTACTTC.

This clone has only a few counts. This chain connects TRBV28 to TRBJ1-4; 7 nucleotides match TRBD1. The CDR3 contains 13 residues. CDR1 and CDR2 from the germline V gene are MDHEN and SYDVKM. V shed 5 bases, J shed 15 bases, and the junction held 12 bases outside the gene matches. This CDR3 reads CASSRTGFFDLFF. DNA of the CDR3: TGTGCCAGCAGTCGGACAGGTTTCTTTGACTTGTTTTTT.